The next 7 T cell receptor beta chains were all read from a single sample in a study of Ad26.COV2.S vaccination and SARS-CoV-2 variants. Repertoires were generated with immunoSEQ multiplex PCR, while TCRdb's copy carries only in-frame clones and drops some. This sample has 300,000 to 450,000 clones, with about 91% found just once. Sequencing was performed on peripheral blood, taken after recovery from COVID-19. The receptors derive from a human donor who had recovered from COVID-19.

The rearrangement uses TRBV18 and TRBJ2-5; D possibly corresponds to TRBD1 (6 bases). Germline V gene data show CDR1 as KGHSH and CDR2 as LQKENI. V was pared by 6 bases and J by 2 bases, with 13 bases between. The CDR3 loop spans 14 amino acids. The CDR3 coding sequence is TGTGCCAGCTCCCCTACCGGGACACAAGAGACCCAGTACTTC. This encodes CASSPTGTQETQYF.

This chain uses TRBV5-1 with TRBJ1-1; D is unresolved. Germline CDR1 SGHRS, CDR2 YFSETQ. The CDR3 extends over 15 amino acids. Deletions cut 4 bases from V and 1 base from J, with 14 bases between. CDR3 loop: CASSRQYRGNTEAFF. In DNA, the CDR3 is TGCGCCAGCAGCCGACAATACCGGGGGAACACTGAAGCTTTCTTT.

The chain combines TRBV6-2 or TRBV6-3 with TRBJ2-7; unclear D gene. The CDR3 is 16 residues long. The V gene's germline CDR1 is MNHEY and CDR2 SVGEGT. Trimming removed 0 bases from V and 6 bases from J, with 18 bases in between. The CDR3 DNA follows: TGTGCCAGCAGTTACTCGATCAGCGCTAGATCGGTCGAGCAGTACTTC. This codes for CASSYSISARSVEQYF.

The chain uses TRBV5-6 and TRBJ2-1, with D hard to call. Per the germline V gene, CDR1 is SGHDT and CDR2 is YYEEEE. Between the trimmed V and J ends, which lost 6 bases and 9 bases, there was a span of 22 bases. The CDR3 covers 15 residues. The CDR3 DNA follows: TGTGCCAGCACCCCCTACGACGGTAAACCCGGTGAGCAGTTCTTC. It specifies CASTPYDGKPGEQFF.

This chain connects TRBV5-4 to TRBJ1-2; D not resolved. Germline CDR1 is SGHNT and CDR2 is YYREEE (reference sequence). CDR3 length equals 14 residues. The germline V and J ends were trimmed by 1 base and 4 bases, with 11 bases remaining between them. The CDR3 DNA reads TGTGCCAGCAGCTTGTACGGAGGGCTCTATGGCTACACCTTC. As protein: CASSLYGGLYGYTF.

This clone was seen only once. J is TRBJ1-1 and V is TRBV11-2, with 8 nucleotides matching TRBD1. CDR3 size: 15 residues. Germline V CDR1 and CDR2: SGHAT, FQNNGV. The trim removed 6 bases at V and 6 bases at J, leaving 12 bases unmatched. The CDR3 spells CASSYTQGASAEAFF. CDR3 nucleotide sequence: TGTGCCAGCAGTTACACTCAGGGGGCTTCGGCTGAAGCTTTCTTT.

This chain uses TRBV6-5 with TRBJ2-1, with TRBD2 matching 10 bases. V lost 2 bases and J lost 2; bases outside the gene matches: 0. Germline V gene lookup returns CDR1 MNHEY and CDR2 SVGAGI. The CDR3 totals 15 residues. The CDR3 coding sequence is TGTGCCAGCAGTTACACTAGCGGGGCCTACAATGAGCAGTTCTTC. Protein sequence: CASSYTSGAYNEQFF.